This T cell receptor (beta chain) came from a study of PD-L1 blockade in urothelial cancer. Study-wide context: Blood yielded a median of approximately 150,000 T cells per sample. Study observations and caveats: Patients with below-median pretreatment blood clonality survived longer.

As to this clone: The antigen is undetermined.

CDR3 length: 13 amino acids. Germline CDR1 is LNHDA and CDR2 is SQIVND (reference sequence). Trimming removed 3 bases from V and 2 bases from J, with 7 bases in between. Profiling relied on immunoSEQ multiplex PCR, and the TCRdb table lists in-frame clones only, not all of them. The repertoire holds around 45,000 clones, with 88% as singletons. The TCR sequence derives from a woman aged 55 to 70 with urothelial cancer. The chain has TRBV19 and TRBJ2-5; the D is unclear. Sequenced here: PBMCs, sampled around atezolizumab (anti-PD-L1) treatment. The chain's CDR3 is CASSISLQETQYF. The DNA for the CDR3 is TGTGCCAGTAGTATTAGCCTTCAAGAGACCCAGTACTTC.